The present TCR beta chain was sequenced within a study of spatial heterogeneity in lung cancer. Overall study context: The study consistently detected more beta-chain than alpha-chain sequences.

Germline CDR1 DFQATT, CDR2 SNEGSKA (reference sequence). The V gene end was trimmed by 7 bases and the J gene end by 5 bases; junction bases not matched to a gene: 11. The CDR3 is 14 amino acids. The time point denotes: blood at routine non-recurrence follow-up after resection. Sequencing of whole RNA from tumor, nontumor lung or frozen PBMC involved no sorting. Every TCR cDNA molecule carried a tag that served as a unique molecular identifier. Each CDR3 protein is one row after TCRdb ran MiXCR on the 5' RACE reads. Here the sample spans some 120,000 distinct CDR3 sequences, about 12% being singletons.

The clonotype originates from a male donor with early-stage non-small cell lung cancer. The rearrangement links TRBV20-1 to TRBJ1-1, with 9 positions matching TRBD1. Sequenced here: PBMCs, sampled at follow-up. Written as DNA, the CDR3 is TGCAGTGGAGCGATTACAGGGGGCAGAACTGAAGCTTTCTTT. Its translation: CSGAITGGRTEAFF.